Described below is a single T cell receptor beta chain sequence and its context. The table lists this clonotype with a few counts. The target of this receptor is not known. No base quality information exists; no much larger clone differs at one position. This sample is drawn from a study of CD8 T cells in ankylosing spondylitis (TCRdb year 2017). Notes on the research overall: To find TCR variants linked to disease, the study profiled T cell receptor beta repertoires in ankylosing spondylitis patients and healthy donors. The full study cohort comprised about 23 ankylosing spondylitis patients and 85 to 120 healthy donors. Peripheral blood samples were taken, and synovial fluid was additionally collected from ankylosing spondylitis patients. Paper-wide results and their limitations: Significant enrichment of the disease-linked clones was reported in matched synovial fluid samples from ankylosing spondylitis patients. The disease-linked clones showed a CD8+ phenotype and occurred at relatively low frequencies in peripheral blood. Some motif variants had previously been reported in the synovial fluid and blood of reactive arthritis patients, which suggests shared mechanisms of disease initiation. A TCR beta motif made up of several highly homologous amino acid variants appeared to be characteristic of blood from ankylosing spondylitis patients.

CDR1 and CDR2 are drawn from the germline V gene (reference sequence): DFQATT, SNEGSKA. V is pared back by 5 bases and J by 5 bases, with 9 bases lying between the germline termini. The CDR3 runs 11 residues from the cysteine to the phenylalanine. Only the CDR3 portion is preserved as DNA: 33 bases, with reading frame beginning at the first base. Sequencing was performed on an Illumina HiSeq 2500. Quantitative 5'-RACE with molecular barcodes was the method used to prepare the TCR beta libraries. The source study handled its data this way. To identify disease-linked TCR variants, a new computational method was used, one built on a probabilistic model of VDJ rearrangement. TCRdb reworked the public reads: Q25 trimming with fastp, MiXCR clone assembly, productive beta chains retained. Duplicate CDR3 protein sequences are folded into a single record with the most common DNA and genes. The V and J calls and clone size are TCRdb's, not the authors'. The sample data list about 840,000 distinct CDR3 sequences, and about 11% of these were observed just once. The top ten clones comprise 0.51% of the sample.

This chain is built from TRBV20-1 and TRBJ2-5; a confident D gene designation cannot be given. The clonotype was recovered from a male donor with ankylosing spondylitis. The source material was blood, either unsorted or a sorted T cell fraction (not recorded which). The CDR3 protein: CSAPSFETQYF. The DNA reads TGCAGTGCTCCCTCGTTTGAGACCCAGTACTTC.